This T cell receptor beta chain came from a study of CXCR3-negative and CXCR3-positive naive CD8 T cells. Study results and caveats: In cryopreserved cells, CXCR3 expression partially decreased, and fresh PBMCs were used in most assays. The study found comparably high diversity in both naive subsets and much lower diversity in memory CD8+ cells. Naive subsets did not differ in surface CD5, and the authors estimated TCR strength using properties of the TRB CDR3.

UMI-labeled 5' RACE TRB cDNA libraries were prepared from the cells. TCRdb reprocessed the 5' RACE reads and stores each CDR3 protein as one record, lacking DNA. This sample's table reports 20,000 to 25,000 distinct CDR3 sequences. A few hundred thousand cells per CD8+ T cell subset were flow-sorted in triplicate. Per the germline V gene, CDR1 is SQVTM and CDR2 is ANQGSEA. This CDR3 spans 13 amino acids. Comments on this clonotype: Antigen: not known.

The sequencing input was memory CD8+ T cells from blood. This rearrangement joins TRBV29-1 to TRBJ2-1; TCRdb selects TRBD1, and the lack of DNA leaves this call unchecked. The clonotype was recovered from a human donor in good health. Some clones in this sample may be carry-over from other donors' samples. The CDR3 sequence is CSVLTGTVNEQFF.